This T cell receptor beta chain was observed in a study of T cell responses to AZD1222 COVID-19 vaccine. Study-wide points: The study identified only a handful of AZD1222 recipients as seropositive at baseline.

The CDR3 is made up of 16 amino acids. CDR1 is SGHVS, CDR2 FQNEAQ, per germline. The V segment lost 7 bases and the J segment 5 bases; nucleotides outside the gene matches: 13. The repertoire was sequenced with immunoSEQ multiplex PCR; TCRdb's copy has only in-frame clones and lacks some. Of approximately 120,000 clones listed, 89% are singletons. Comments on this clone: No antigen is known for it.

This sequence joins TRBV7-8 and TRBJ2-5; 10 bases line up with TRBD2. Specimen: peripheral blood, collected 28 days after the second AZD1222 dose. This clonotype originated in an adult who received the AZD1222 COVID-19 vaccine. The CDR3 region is CASKLLAGLTRETQYF. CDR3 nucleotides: TGTGCCAGCAAGTTACTAGCGGGGCTGACAAGGGAGACCCAGTACTTC.